This TCR beta chain derives from a study of Ad26.COV2.S vaccination and SARS-CoV-2 variants. V was clipped by 4 bases and J by 2 bases, with 9 bases between them. CDR3 length: 14 amino acids. Germline lookup yields CDR1 SGHNT and CDR2 YYREEE (reference sequence). Assay: immunoSEQ multiplex PCR; the TCRdb copy retains only in-frame clones and omits some. The profile covers about 350,000 clones, with about 91% appearing a single time and roughly 3.9% taken by the ten largest. This chain joins TRBV5-4 and TRBJ2-2; D gene uncertain. The specimen comprised peripheral blood, sampled after recovery from COVID-19. This TCR was recovered from a human donor who had recovered from COVID-19. The CDR3 region has the DNA TGTGCCAGCAGCAAAGACCAAAACACCGGGGAGCTGTTTTTT. Translation: CASSKDQNTGELFF.